Listed below are T cell receptor beta chains from one sample, sequenced in a study of shared clonotypes between healthy human individuals. The data were produced by immunoSEQ multiplex PCR, yet TCRdb's version contains in-frame clones alone and is incomplete. The profile shows approximately 1.9 million clones, over 85% of them singletons. The sample consisted of naive CD8+ T cells from PBMCs. The receptors were gathered from a young man in good health. Some clones in this sample may be carry-over from other donors' samples. CDR3s include the opening cysteine and the closing phenylalanine or tryptophan. Fields, in order: V gene, clone size, J gene, D gene, CDR3 DNA, CDR3 protein. D genes are given only for firm matches. Some rows mark clone size as missing; the rest say once, few, many or name a class of expanded clone.

>TRBV15|once|TRBJ2-7|-
TGTGCCGCCAAAGAAAGAAACAGCTCCTACGAGCAGTACTTC
CAAKERNSSYEQYF
>TRBV27|-|TRBJ2-7|TRBD1
TGTGCCAGCAGTCCGGGACAGGGGGCCTTCGAGCAGTACTTC
CASSPGQGAFEQYF
>TRBV4-2|-|TRBJ2-1|TRBD2
TGTGCCAGCAGCCACGGGACTAGCGGGAGGTATGAGCAGTTCTTC
CASSHGTSGRYEQFF
>TRBV11-2|-|TRBJ1-1|-
TGTGCCAGCAGCTTATACATTGGGACTGAAGCTTTCTTT
CASSLYIGTEAFF
>TRBV7-9|-|TRBJ1-2|TRBD1
TGTGCCAGCAGTTGGGGACAGGGTAACTATGGCTACACCTTC
CASSWGQGNYGYTF
>TRBV9|-|TRBJ1-2|-
TGTGCCAGCAGCGTAGGAACAGGGCCAGGGGATGGCTACACCTTC
CASSVGTGPGDGYTF
>TRBV9|-|TRBJ1-4|-
TGTGCCAGCAGCGCCTCAGGTCTCCCTGGGCATGAAAAACTGTTTTTT
CASSASGLPGHEKLFF
>TRBV4-1|-|TRBJ2-2|-
TGCGCCAGCAGCCAGGATACCGGGGAGCTGTTTTTT
CASSQDTGELFF
>TRBV28|-|TRBJ2-1|-
TGTGCCACCGGGCCAAGAGTTGGCTCCTCCTACAATGAGCAGTTCTTC
CATGPRVGSSYNEQFF
>TRBV7-9|-|TRBJ2-7|-
TGTGCCAGCAGCTTAGGGGCTCTGGTGGGGACCGACGAGCAGTACTTC
CASSLGALVGTDEQYF
>TRBV21-1|-|TRBJ2-1|-
TGTGCCAGCAGCAAAGCTAGCGAGGGAGTAGACGGTGGTGAGCAGTTCTTC
CASSKASEGVDGGEQFF
>TRBV9|few|TRBJ1-1|-
TGTGCCAGCAGTGGGGGAACACCAAGTGAAGCTTTCTTT
CASSGGTPSEAFF
>TRBV7-9|-|TRBJ2-1|-
TGTGCCAGCAGCCCCCCGGACAGAGCCTACAATGAGCAGTTCTTC
CASSPPDRAYNEQFF
>TRBV28|-|TRBJ1-3|-
TGTGCCAGCCGTCCTAGACACACAAATTCTGGAAACACCATATATTTT
CASRPRHTNSGNTIYF
>TRBV6-5|-|TRBJ1-2|-
TGTGCCAGCAGCACGGGATCTAACTATGGCTACACCTTC
CASSTGSNYGYTF
>TRBV19|-|TRBJ2-3|-
TGTGCCAGTAGTTGGGTAGCTGTAAGCACAGATACGCAGTATTTT
CASSWVAVSTDTQYF
>TRBV5-6|few|TRBJ2-3|TRBD2
TGTGCCAGCAGCTCCTCAGCGGGAGGGCGCACAGATACGCAGTATTTT
CASSSSAGGRTDTQYF
>TRBV27|-|TRBJ2-5|-
TGTGCCAGCAGTTTATTCGGGCAAGAGACCCAGTACTTC
CASSLFGQETQYF